The present TCR beta chain was sequenced within a study of OX40 agonist ivuxolimab in advanced cancers. The CDR3 is 14 amino acids. CDR1 is MNHEY and CDR2 is SVGAGI in the germline V gene. The V segment lost 6 bases and the J segment 9 bases; nucleotides outside the gene matches: 8. Study-wide points: Clonal expansion was seen in CD4+ and CD8+ blood T cells by week 6 at 0.1 to 3.0 mg/kg. The study found that CD8+ T cells averaged more expanded clones than CD4+.

Clones were sequenced by immunoSEQ multiplex PCR, and TCRdb holds only the in-frame ones, with some missing. The repertoire includes under 35,000 clones, around 93% of them detected once, and roughly a third sits in the top ten. Worth noting for this clone: Antigen unknown.

The sample here was CD4+ or CD8+ T cells sorted from blood, taken in a trial of the OX40 agonist ivuxolimab. This clonotype was obtained from an adult with an advanced solid tumor such as melanoma, head and neck, liver or kidney cancer. The chain recombines TRBV6-5 with TRBJ2-1; 10 bases agree with TRBD2. The CDR3 loop is CASRGGLAGAEQFF. The CDR3 region has the DNA TGTGCCAGCAGAGGCGGGCTAGCGGGAGCTGAGCAGTTCTTC.